This T cell receptor beta chain was obtained from a study of T cell changes during pregnancy in multiple sclerosis. The data were produced by immunoSEQ multiplex PCR, yet TCRdb's version contains in-frame clones alone and is incomplete. This table has tens of thousands of clones, 88% appearing once. CDR3 length: 15 residues. V shed 5 bases and J shed 5 bases, with 15 bases lying between them. CDR1 is SEHNR and CDR2 is FQNEAQ in the germline V gene (reference sequence). A few counts support this clone. The sample in question was CD4+ T cells from peripheral blood mononuclear cells, obtained in the second trimester of pregnancy. The rearrangement joins TRBV7-9 to TRBJ2-2; the D gene is possibly TRBD2 (5 bases). This TCR was recovered from a female donor with multiple sclerosis, enrolled in a pregnancy study. CDR3 bases: TGTGCCAGCAGCCCTGCCGGAGGACGAACCGGGGAGCTGTTTTTT. Translation: CASSPAGGRTGELFF.